This T cell receptor (beta chain) is from a study of cytomegalovirus exposure and HLA in healthy donors. PCR amplification relied on 60 Vbeta primers (plus 13 Jbeta primers). The method was immunoSEQ multiplex PCR; TCRdb's version includes in-frame clones alone and lacks a portion of them. The sample shows about 160,000 clones, around 74% of them seen only once. Samples came from healthy bone marrow donors. The germline CDR1 and CDR2 sequences are MGHRA and YSYEKL. The CDR3 totals 16 residues. Findings of the study overall: As was reported, the classifier diagnosed cytomegalovirus status with high specificity and sensitivity.

As regards this clone: Its specificity is unknown. One end of the junction does not line up with germline, which may come from a read error. Other DNA variants within this sample encode the same CDR3.

Sequencing was done on a sample of PBMCs. This sequence originates from a female donor in good health and CMV-seronegative. The gene calls are TRBV4-1 and TRBJ2-6, with TRBD2 identical over 9 bases. The CDR3 bases are TGTGCCAGCAGCCCGACTAGCGGCTCTGGGGCCAACGTCCTGACTTTC. This translates into CASSPTSGSGANVLTF.